This T cell receptor (beta chain) was retrieved from a study of Ad26.COV2.S vaccination and SARS-CoV-2 variants (dated by TCRdb to about 2021). For the wider study: TCRbeta repertoire sequencing served as the tool for gauging how specific and how broad the SARS-CoV-2-reactive T cell receptors were following Ad26.COV2.S vaccination. A total of 32 samples were included in the TCR-sequenced set, comprising around 19 Ad26.COV2.S vaccine recipients, 5 placebo recipients and 8 SARS-CoV-2 convalescent individuals.

The V end gives up 6 bases and the J end 0 bases, leaving 16 bases in the junction not matched to a gene. The CDR3 measures 19 amino acids from cysteine to phenylalanine. CDR3 DNA only is kept here, 57 bases in frame from base 1. In the germline V gene (reference sequence), CDR1 corresponds to MNHEY and CDR2 to SMNVEV. Summary of the overall study and its limitations: Substantial breadth of spike-specific CD8+ and CD4+ T cell responses was reported after vaccination. Vaccine and placebo recipients had similar non-spike TCR breadth, a finding consistent with the vaccine containing only spike. The authors noted that the TCR breadth and depth analyses may have underestimated total T cell responses. Compared with placebo recipients, Ad26.COV2.S recipients showed higher spike-specific TCR breadth (P = 0.0014).

The immunoSEQ Assay was the method used to sequence TCRbeta CDR3 regions. After extraction, genomic DNA underwent amplification by bias-controlled multiplex PCR, followed by high-throughput sequencing. As for the original processing: To quantify the absolute abundance of every unique TCRbeta CDR3 region, sequences were collapsed and filtered. Usable DNA was measured by amplifying reference genes present in all nucleated cells, and TCRbeta template counts were normalized to that usable DNA to estimate T cell fraction. Repertoire TCRs were annotated as SARS-CoV-2-specific when V gene, CDR3 amino acid sequence and J gene were exactly matched to a known reactive TCR set. The reference SARS-CoV-2 TCR set was derived from MIRA and filtered for enrichment in COVID-19-positive ImmuneCODE repertoires, a step that removed public or cross-reactive TCRs. Using the MIRA antigens, annotated TCRs were further analysed by specific ORF or by position within an ORF. Breadth was defined as annotated unique rearrangements over total unique productive rearrangements; depth was the summed frequency of those rearrangements. TCR breadth was compared between groups using two-sided Wilcoxon rank-sum tests. TCRdb retrieved this table from immuneACCESS and kept in-frame rearrangements only. Not all clones are present; in checked studies, unresolved V genes account for under half, and no reason is known for the remainder. D and trimming were read from the DNA, whereas the V and J calls and clone size are those reported in that table. This sample has over 110,000 clones in its table, and about nine tenths of those were observed once. Of the sample, 4% to 6% is held by the ten largest clones.

Explained via the paper, the time point label denotes: individuals recovered from natural SARS-CoV-2 infection. Points on this clone: Its antigen is currently not known. No qualities accompany the bases; no much larger clone lies one base away.

Recombination connected TRBV27 to TRBJ2-1; the junction holds 8 bases that match TRBD2. The clonotype originates from a human donor who had recovered from COVID-19. The material was peripheral blood, obtained after recovery from COVID-19. CDR3 region: CASRVLVQRGLSSYNEQFF. DNA sequence: TGTGCCAGCAGGGTCCTGGTTCAGCGGGGGTTATCCTCCTACAATGAGCAGTTCTTC.